This note documents a single TCR beta chain sequence. These data come from a study of blood T cell repertoires in COVID-19. Study in general: Whether acute or convalescent, the COVID-19 samples came from the United States, Italy and Spain. T cells, B-cell-depleted T cells, or PBMCs supplied cDNA or gDNA.

Under the authors' procedure: Counts of nucleated cells, estimated from reference gene primer amplification, were obtained. Profiling relied on immunoSEQ multiplex PCR, and the TCRdb table lists in-frame clones only, not all of them. V and J calls and clone size come straight from that table; D and trimming were deduced from the DNA. The table lists about 280,000 clones, around 90% of them singletons. This CDR3 has 17 residues. The germline V gene encodes CDR1 MNHEY and CDR2 SVGEGT. Losses at the gene ends were 5 bases for V and 3 bases for J; bases not matched to a gene: 15. This chain connects TRBV6-2 or TRBV6-3 to TRBJ2-7; 8 bases agree with TRBD1. Sequences were obtained from peripheral blood. This receptor was taken from a young man with active or convalescent COVID-19. DNA of the CDR3: TGTGCCAGCAGTACCTCCGGTTTGAGGACAGGGAACTACGAGCAGTACTTC. Encoded protein: CASSTSGLRTGNYEQYF.